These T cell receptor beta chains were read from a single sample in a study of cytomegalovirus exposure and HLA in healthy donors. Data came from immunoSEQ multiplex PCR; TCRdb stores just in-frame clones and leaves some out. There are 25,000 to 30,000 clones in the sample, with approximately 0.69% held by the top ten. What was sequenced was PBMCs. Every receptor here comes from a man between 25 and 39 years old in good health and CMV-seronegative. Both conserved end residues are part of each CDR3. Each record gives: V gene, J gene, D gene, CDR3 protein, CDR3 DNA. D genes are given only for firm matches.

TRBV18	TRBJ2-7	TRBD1	CASATGGYYEQYF	TGTGCCAGCGCGACAGGGGGCTACTACGAGCAGTACTTC
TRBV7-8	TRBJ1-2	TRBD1	CASSSGTGWRGYTF	TGTGCCAGCAGCTCTGGGACAGGTTGGCGAGGCTACACCTTC
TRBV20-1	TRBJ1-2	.	CSARAAGGYTF	TGCAGTGCTAGAGCCGCCGGTGGCTACACCTTC
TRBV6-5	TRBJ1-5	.	CASSPRDSNQPQHF	TGTGCCAGCAGTCCCAGGGATAGCAATCAGCCCCAGCATTTT
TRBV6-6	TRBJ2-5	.	CASSYSAQTQYF	TGTGCCAGCAGTTACTCGGCTCAGACCCAGTACTTC
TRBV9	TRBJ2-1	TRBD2	CASSASSGGGLRSYNEQFF	TGTGCCAGCAGCGCAAGTAGCGGGGGGGGGCTCCGGTCCTACAATGAGCAGTTCTTC
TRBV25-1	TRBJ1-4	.	CASSEEQGPWDKEKLFF	TGTGCCAGCAGTGAAGAACAGGGCCCATGGGATAAGGAAAAACTGTTTTTT
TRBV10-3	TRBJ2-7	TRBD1	CAISEQGAYEQYF	TGTGCCATCAGTGAGCAGGGGGCCTACGAGCAGTACTTC
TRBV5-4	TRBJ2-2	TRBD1	CASLPGQGMDGELFF	TGTGCCAGCTTGCCGGGACAGGGGATGGACGGGGAGCTGTTTTTT
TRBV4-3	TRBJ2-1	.	CASSQTGRTYNEQFF	TGCGCCAGCAGCCAAACGGGGAGAACCTACAATGAGCAGTTCTTC
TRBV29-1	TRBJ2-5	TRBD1	CSVGWLTGGASETQYF	TGCAGCGTTGGCTGGCTGACAGGGGGCGCATCAGAGACCCAGTACTTC
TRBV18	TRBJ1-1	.	CASSTGRGAFF	TGTGCCAGCTCTACAGGGAGGGGAGCTTTCTTT
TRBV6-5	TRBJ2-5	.	CASSYSVGAETQYF	TGTGCCAGCAGTTACTCTGTGGGGGCGGAGACCCAGTACTTC
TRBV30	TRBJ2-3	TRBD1	CAWSEKRDRSTDTQYF	TGTGCCTGGAGTGAGAAACGGGACAGGAGCACAGATACGCAGTATTTT
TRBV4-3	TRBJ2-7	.	CASSQEGSGDYEQYF	TGCGCCAGCAGCCAAGAAGGGTCAGGGGACTACGAGCAGTACTTC
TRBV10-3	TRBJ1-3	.	CAISDSHGTFGNTIYF	TGTGCCATCAGTGACTCTCACGGGACTTTTGGAAACACCATATATTTT
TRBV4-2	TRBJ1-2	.	CASSQEQGQPSYGYTF	TGTGCCAGCAGCCAAGAACAGGGTCAACCGAGCTATGGCTACACCTTC
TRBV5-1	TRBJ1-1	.	CASSFGDRNTEAFF	TGCGCCAGCAGCTTCGGAGACAGGAACACTGAAGCTTTCTTT
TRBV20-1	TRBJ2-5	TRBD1	CSAPRQGNQYF	TGCAGTGCTCCAAGACAGGGGAACCAGTACTTC
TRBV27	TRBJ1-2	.	CASSLSPDYGYTF	TGTGCCAGCAGTTTATCTCCAGACTATGGCTACACCTTC
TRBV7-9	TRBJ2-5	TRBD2	CASSLVGAGEETQYF	TGTGCCAGCAGCTTAGTCGGGGCGGGAGAAGAGACCCAGTACTTC
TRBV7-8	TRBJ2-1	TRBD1	CASSLSGTGWAYEQFF	TGTGCCAGCAGCTTATCCGGGACAGGGTGGGCTTATGAGCAGTTCTTC
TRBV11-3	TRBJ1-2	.	CASSSRQEAYGYTF	TGTGCCAGCAGCTCGAGACAAGAAGCCTATGGCTACACCTTC
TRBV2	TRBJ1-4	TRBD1	CASSPGTGGSRNEKLFF	TGTGCCAGCAGCCCCGGGACAGGGGGATCCCGTAATGAAAAACTGTTTTTT
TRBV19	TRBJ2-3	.	CASDDRSRDTQYF	TGTGCCAGTGATGACAGGTCTAGGGATACGCAGTATTTT